One and the same sample provided the 9 T cell receptor beta chains below, sequenced in a study of human T cells and chemical hapten exposure. Specified time point: patch test 2, 6 weeks after DPC sensitization. Sample treatment: therapeutic diphenylcyclopropenone sensitization with weekly scalp DPC. TCRdb re-called the RACE reads with MiXCR, one entry per CDR3 protein. The table includes more than 70,000 distinct CDR3 sequences, 9.5% to 13% detected once. The specimen comprised whole blood, sampled in connection with sensitization to the hapten diphenylcyclopropenone (DPC). The receptors here all came from a man between 18 and 29 years old with alopecia areata. Some clones in this sample may be carry-over from other donors' samples.

V and J are TRBV7-6 and TRBJ2-1; D unclear. CDR1 and CDR2 (germline): SGHVS, FNYEAQ. The CDR3 is 13 residues long. V lost 2 bases and J 6 bases, leaving 8 bases between the germline ends. CDR3 bases: TGTGCCAGCAGCTTATCCGGGCGCAATGAGCAGTTCTTC. Its protein product is CASSLSGRNEQFF.

This clonotype was observed a few times. V is TRBV6-6 and J is TRBJ2-2; TRBD1 matches at 9 bases. CDR1 and CDR2 (germline): MNHNY, SVGAGI (reference sequence). This CDR3 spans 15 amino acids. V was clipped by 6 bases and J by 3 bases; unmatched bases: 5. The CDR3 bases are TGTGCCAGCAGCGCCGGGACAGGGCACACCGGGGAGCTGTTTTTT. This sequence encodes CASSAGTGHTGELFF.

In its sample, this clonotype was seen a few times. The chain recombines TRBV25-1 with TRBJ2-5; TRBD1 is a possible D gene (5 bases). This CDR3 has 15 residues. Germline CDR1 and CDR2: MGHDK and SYGVNS. V was shortened by 3 bases and J by 4 bases, with 15 bases between the two germline ends. The CDR3 region has the DNA TGTGCCAGCAGTGACCCAGGGCAGGGCGGAGAGACCCAGTACTTC. Protein: CASSDPGQGGETQYF.

To note about this clonotype: Mismatch with germline at one junction end may stem from a read error. The genes are TRBV6-5 and TRBJ2-6, with D unresolved. The CDR3 length is 15 residues. Germline CDR1 is MNHEY and CDR2 is SVGAGI. CDR3 nucleotide sequence: TGTACCAGCAGTCCACTGGGCTCTGGGGCCAACGTCCTGACTTTC. This encodes CTSSPLGSGANVLTF.

In regard to this clonotype: The junction does not match germline at one end; this may be a read error. This chain uses TRBV4-3 with TRBJ1-1; D remains ambiguous. This CDR3 region has 12 residues. CDR1 is LGHNA, CDR2 YSLEER, per germline. The DNA of the CDR3 is TGCGCCAGCAGCCAAGAGGGTCGTGAAGCTTCCTTT. Its translation: CASSQEGREASF.

The J gene is TRBJ1-2, the V gene TRBV29-1; perhaps TRBD1 as D (5 bases). The CDR3 has 12 residues. Per the germline V gene, CDR1 is SQVTM and CDR2 is ANQGSEA. The ends were cut back, 5 bases at V and 4 bases at J, with 11 bases in the middle. The CDR3 loop reads CSVRQGLYGYTF. DNA for the CDR3: TGCAGCGTTCGGCAGGGACTCTATGGCTACACCTTC.

V usage is TRBV6-2 or TRBV6-3 and J usage is TRBJ1-2; a possible D gene is TRBD1 (6 bases). The germline V and J ends were trimmed by 8 bases and 4 bases, with 20 bases remaining between them. The CDR3 has 15 amino acids. CDR1 and CDR2 from the germline V gene are MNHEY and SVGEGT. The CDR3 nucleotides are TGTGCCAGCGGGCCGCAGGACAGATTCGGCTATGGCTACACCTTC. This encodes CASGPQDRFGYGYTF.

The rearrangement uses TRBV6-2 or TRBV6-3 and TRBJ1-5, with TRBD1 matching 9 bases. This CDR3 has 16 amino acids. From germline, CDR1 is MNHEY and CDR2 SVGEGT. V gave up 4 bases and J gave up 3 bases; unmatched junction bases: 7. The chain's CDR3 is CASSSLTGGTNQPQHF. CDR3 DNA: TGTGCCAGCAGTTCGTTGACAGGGGGGACCAATCAGCCCCAGCATTTT.

The sample holds many counts of this clonotype. The chain joins TRBV29-1 to TRBJ2-2, with 12 bases identical to TRBD2. The CDR3 spans 14 residues. Germline lookup yields CDR1 SQVTM and CDR2 ANQGSEA. The trim removed 7 bases at V and 6 bases at J, leaving 6 bases unmatched. As DNA, the CDR3 is TGCAGCGCTTCTAGCGGGGGGGCCGCCGGGGAGCTGTTTTTT. Its translation is CSASSGGAAGELFF.